The 20 T cell receptor beta chains below all came from one sample that was sequenced in a study of cytomegalovirus exposure and HLA in healthy donors. Amplification used 60 Vbeta primers and 13 Jbeta primers. The repertoire was sequenced with immunoSEQ multiplex PCR; TCRdb's copy has only in-frame clones and lacks some. The data contain around 150,000 clones, around three quarters of them singletons. The sequenced sample consisted of PBMCs. Receptors originate from a woman aged 40 to 55 in good health and CMV-seronegative.

V and J are TRBV25-1 and TRBJ2-3; tentative D call: TRBD1 (5 bases). V was cut by 2 bases and J by 2 bases, with 14 bases left in between. Per the germline V gene, CDR1 is MGHDK and CDR2 is SYGVNS. This CDR3 is 16 amino acids long. The CDR3 DNA reads TGTGCCAGCAGTGAAGGCTGGGGCGGATACACAGATACGCAGTATTTT. Amino acid sequence: CASSEGWGGYTDTQYF.

V and J are TRBV19 and TRBJ1-2, with 7 bases matching TRBD1. Germline V gene data show CDR1 as LNHDA and CDR2 as SQIVND (reference sequence). CDR3 length: 14 amino acids. Trimming cost V 6 bases and J 4 bases; bases outside gene matches: 8. The CDR3 protein is CASRTGALPYGYTF. The DNA of the CDR3 is TGTGCCAGTAGAACAGGGGCGCTTCCCTATGGCTACACCTTC.

The chain has TRBV5-6 and TRBJ2-1; D unclear. This CDR3 has 11 residues. The V end lost 1 base, the J end lost 9 bases, and 5 bases lay between the germline ends. The germline gives CDR1 SGHDT, CDR2 YYEEEE. Here the CDR3 reads CASSLISEQFF. The DNA of the CDR3 is TGTGCCAGCAGCTTGATCTCTGAGCAGTTCTTC.

This chain links TRBV19 with TRBJ1-1, with TRBD1 identical over 9 bases. The germline gives CDR1 LNHDA, CDR2 SQIVND (reference sequence). V was clipped by 6 bases and J by 7 bases; unmatched bases: 6. The CDR3 consists of 13 residues. The CDR3 reads CASSQDRGLEAFF. The CDR3 DNA follows: TGTGCCAGTAGCCAGGACAGGGGCCTTGAAGCTTTCTTT.

J is TRBJ2-5 and V is TRBV2; no definite D call. CDR1 and CDR2 (germline): SNHLY, FYNNEI. V was shortened by 4 bases and J by 0 bases, with 12 bases between the two germline ends. This CDR3 is 15 amino acids long. The chain's CDR3 is CASSGSALYQETQYF. CDR3 in DNA: TGTGCCAGCAGTGGAAGCGCCCTGTACCAAGAGACCCAGTACTTC. Drawing the rest from reference TRBV2 and TRBJ2-5, the complete variable domain is EPEVTQTPSHQVTQMGQEVILRCVPISNHLYFYWYRQILGQKVEFLVSFYNNEISEKSEIFDDQFSVERPDGSNFTLKIRSTKLEDSAMYFCASSGSALYQETQYFGPGTRLLVL.

This chain uses TRBV5-3 with TRBJ2-1; 10 bases fit TRBD2. TRBV5-3 is marked as an open reading frame, function uncertain. The CDR3 has 21 amino acids. The ends lost 1 base at V and 0 bases at J; junction bases unmatched: 16. CDR3 residues: CARSLKNPSGRSRGSYNEQFF. CDR3 coding DNA: TGTGCCAGAAGCTTGAAGAATCCTAGCGGGAGAAGTAGGGGCTCCTACAATGAGCAGTTCTTC.

About this clone itself: The junction differs from germline at one of its ends, possibly a read error. The chain is built from TRBV7-7 and TRBJ1-5, with TRBD1 identical over 9 bases. The CDR3 is made up of 16 amino acids. In germline, CDR1 is SSHAT, CDR2 FNYEAQ (reference sequence). The CDR3: CASSLTRTGDSQPQHF. The CDR3 DNA reads TGTGCTAGCAGCCTCACTCGGACAGGGGATAGTCAGCCCCAGCATTTT.

This chain connects TRBV30 to TRBJ2-5; TRBD2 matches 8 bases. V gave up 0 bases and J gave up 2 bases; unmatched junction bases: 2. CDR3 length equals 14 residues. Germline-derived CDR1 and CDR2 are GTSNPN and SVGIG (reference sequence). DNA of the CDR3: TGTGCCTGGAGTGTACGCGGGGGGCAAGAGACCCAGTACTTC. Translating it yields CAWSVRGGQETQYF. The entire variable domain, with the rest obtained from reference TRBV30 and TRBJ2-5, is as follows: SQTIHQWPATLVQPVGSPLSLECTVEGTSNPNLYWYRQAAGRGLQLLFYSVGIGQISSEVPQNLSASRPQDRQFILSSKKLLLSDSGFYLCAWSVRGGQETQYFGPGTRLLVL.

The rearrangement uses TRBV2 and TRBJ1-1; the D gene is possibly TRBD1 (5 bases). Germline CDR1 reads SNHLY; CDR2 reads FYNNEI. With 9 bases removed from V and 1 base from J, the gap between germline ends came to 15 bases. CDR3 length: 14 residues. This chain's CDR3 is CASGVGGANTEAFF. Written as DNA, the CDR3 is TGTGCCAGTGGGGTTGGTGGGGCGAACACTGAAGCTTTCTTT.

DNA for the CDR3: TGCAGCGTCTATAGCGGGAGTAATGCCTACGAGCAGTACTTC. Translation gives CSVYSGSNAYEQYF. This rearrangement joins TRBV29-1 to TRBJ2-7, with 9 bases fitting TRBD2. V shed 6 bases and J 2 bases; nucleotides not matched to a gene: 8. Germline V lookup: CDR1 SQVTM, CDR2 ANQGSEA. The CDR3 consists of 14 residues.

CDR3 sequence (DNA): TGTGCCAGCAGCCAAACCGGGACAGCTCATCTCATCTACGAGCAGTACTTC. Its translation: CASSQTGTAHLIYEQYF. The gene calls are TRBV7-3 and TRBJ2-7; 7 bases are a match to TRBD1. V trimming: 5 bases; J trimming: 3 bases; junction bases outside the gene matches: 16. Germline CDR1 reads SGHTA; CDR2 reads FQGTGA. The CDR3 has 17 residues.

V gene TRBV13 combines with J gene TRBJ2-3; no firm D call. The V and J ends lost 5 bases and 5 bases respectively, with 11 bases between them. Germline V CDR1 and CDR2: PRHDT, FYEKMQ (reference sequence). CDR3 length: 13 residues. Here the CDR3 DNA reads TGTGCCAGCAGCCCCCCCGTAGAAGATACGCAGTATTTT. Encoded protein: CASSPPVEDTQYF.

This chain links TRBV28 with TRBJ2-7, with 9 bases lining up with TRBD1. V dropped 5 bases and J dropped 6; count of bases not matched to a gene: 14. Per germline, CDR1 MDHEN and CDR2 SYDVKM. CDR3 length: 16 amino acids. CDR3: CASSQRTGTGMSEQYF. In DNA, the CDR3 is TGTGCCAGCAGTCAACGCACCGGGACAGGGATGTCCGAGCAGTACTTC.

The chain joins TRBV27 to TRBJ2-7, with TRBD1 matching over 8 bases. Germline V gene data show CDR1 as MNHEY and CDR2 as SMNVEV (reference sequence). This CDR3 contains 16 residues. Trimming removed 4 bases from V and 0 bases from J; junction bases left unmatched: 8. The chain's CDR3 is CASSSGSGGFSYEQYF. DNA for the CDR3: TGTGCCAGCAGTTCAGGATCAGGGGGCTTCTCCTACGAGCAGTACTTC.

The chain combines TRBV6-1 with TRBJ1-1; D is unclear. CDR1 MNHNS and CDR2 SASEGT come from the germline V gene. The CDR3 totals 13 residues. Trimming cost V 8 bases and J 5 bases, with 15 bases left between them. CDR3 residues: CASGVAAMTEAFF. CDR3 in DNA: TGTGCCAGCGGAGTGGCGGCCATGACTGAAGCTTTCTTT.

The chain combines TRBV30 with TRBJ2-5, with 9 nucleotides matching TRBD1. The V and J ends lost 3 bases and 2 bases, in that order; junction bases with no gene match: 7. The CDR3 is 15 amino acids. CDR1 is GTSNPN and CDR2 is SVGIG in the germline V gene (reference sequence). CDR3 nucleotide sequence: TGTGCCTGGAGCGGTAGTGGACAGGGGCAAGAGACCCAGTACTTC. Translated, it gives CAWSGSGQGQETQYF.

This sequence joins TRBV11-2 and TRBJ2-1; tentatively, D is TRBD2 (5 bases). The germline CDR1 and CDR2 sequences are SGHAT and FQNNGV. There are 14 residues in the CDR3. V was trimmed by 4 bases and J by 5 bases, leaving 12 bases between them. CDR3 nucleotides: TGTGCCAGCAGCTCCTCCTCGGGGAACAATGAGCAGTTCTTC. It specifies CASSSSSGNNEQFF.

This chain uses TRBV9 with TRBJ2-5, with TRBD1 as a possible D gene (5 bases). Per germline, CDR1 SGDLS and CDR2 YYNGEE. Trimming removed 1 base from V and 4 bases from J, with 5 bases in between. The CDR3 runs 12 residues. The CDR3 DNA follows: TGTGCCAGCAGCGTACAGGGAGAGACCCAGTACTTC. As protein: CASSVQGETQYF.

The gene calls are TRBV5-1 and TRBJ2-5; D possibly corresponds to TRBD1 (6 bases). CDR3 length: 13 amino acids. Trimming took off 4 bases at V and 4 bases at J, with 11 bases between the two ends. Germline V lookup: CDR1 SGHRS, CDR2 YFSETQ. The CDR3 nucleotides read TGCGCCAGCAGCCGGGACACGGGAGAGACCCAGTACTTC. Amino acids: CASSRDTGETQYF.

To note about this clone: Other DNA sequences from this sample encode an identical CDR3 as well. The chain is built from TRBV30 and TRBJ2-7; no clear D. This CDR3 comprises 12 residues. The ends were cut back, 0 bases at V and 4 bases at J, with 7 bases in the middle. Per the germline V gene, CDR1 is GTSNPN and CDR2 is SVGIG (reference sequence). CDR3 sequence reads: CAWSVTGYEQYF. The CDR3 DNA reads TGTGCCTGGAGTGTAACCGGGTACGAGCAGTACTTC.